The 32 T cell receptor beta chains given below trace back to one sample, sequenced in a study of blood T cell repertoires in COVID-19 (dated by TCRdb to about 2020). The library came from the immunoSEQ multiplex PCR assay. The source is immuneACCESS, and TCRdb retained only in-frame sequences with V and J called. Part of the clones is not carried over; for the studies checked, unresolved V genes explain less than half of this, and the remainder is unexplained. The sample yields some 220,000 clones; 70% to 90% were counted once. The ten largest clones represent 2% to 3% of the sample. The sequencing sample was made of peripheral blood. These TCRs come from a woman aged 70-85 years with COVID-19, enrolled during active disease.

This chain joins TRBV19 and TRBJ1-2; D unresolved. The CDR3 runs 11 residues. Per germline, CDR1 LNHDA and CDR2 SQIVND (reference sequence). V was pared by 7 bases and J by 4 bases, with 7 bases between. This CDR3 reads CASNKFYGYTF. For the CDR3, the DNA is TGTGCCAGTAATAAATTCTATGGCTACACCTTC.

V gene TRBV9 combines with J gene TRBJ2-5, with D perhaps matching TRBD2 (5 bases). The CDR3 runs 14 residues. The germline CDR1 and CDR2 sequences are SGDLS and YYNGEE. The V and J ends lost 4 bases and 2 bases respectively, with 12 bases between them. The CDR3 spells CASSSGLLQETQYF. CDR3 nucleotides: TGTGCCAGCAGCTCCGGACTGCTTCAAGAGACCCAGTACTTC. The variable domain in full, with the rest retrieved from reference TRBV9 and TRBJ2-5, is DSGVTQTPKHLITATGQRVTLRCSPRSGDLSVYWYQQSLDQGLQFLIQYYNGEERAKGNILERFSAQQFPDLHSELNLSSLELGDSALYFCASSSGLLQETQYFGPGTRLLVL.

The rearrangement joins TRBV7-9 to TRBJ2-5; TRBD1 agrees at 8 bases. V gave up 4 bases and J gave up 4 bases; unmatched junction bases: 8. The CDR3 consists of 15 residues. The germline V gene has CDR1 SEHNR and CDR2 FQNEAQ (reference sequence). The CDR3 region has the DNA TGTGCCAGCAGCTCCAGGACAGGGACGGGAGAGACCCAGTACTTC. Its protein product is CASSSRTGTGETQYF.

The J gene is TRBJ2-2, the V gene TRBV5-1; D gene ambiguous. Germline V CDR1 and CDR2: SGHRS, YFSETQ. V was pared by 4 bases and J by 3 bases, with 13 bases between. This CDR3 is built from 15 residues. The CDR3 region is CASSSDRFDTGELFF. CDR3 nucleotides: TGCGCCAGCAGCAGCGACCGATTCGACACCGGGGAGCTGTTTTTT. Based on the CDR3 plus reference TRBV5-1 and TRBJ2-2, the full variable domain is KAGVTQTPRYLIKTRGQQVTLSCSPISGHRSVSWYQQTPGQGLQFLFEYFSETQRNKGNFPGRFSGRQFSNSRSEMNVSTLELGDSALYLCASSSDRFDTGELFFGEGSRLTVL.

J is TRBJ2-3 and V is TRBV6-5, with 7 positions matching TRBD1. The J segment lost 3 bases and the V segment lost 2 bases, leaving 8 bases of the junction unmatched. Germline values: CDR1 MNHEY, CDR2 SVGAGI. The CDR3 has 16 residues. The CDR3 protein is CASSYQGQRRTDTQYF. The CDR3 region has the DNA TGTGCCAGCAGTTACCAGGGACAGCGTAGGACAGATACGCAGTATTTT.

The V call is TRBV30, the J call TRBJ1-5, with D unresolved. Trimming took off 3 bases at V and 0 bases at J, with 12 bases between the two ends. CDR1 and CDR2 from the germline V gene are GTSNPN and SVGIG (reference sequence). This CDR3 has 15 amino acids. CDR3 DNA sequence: TGTGCCTGGAGCTTAGGACTCGATAGCAATCAGCCCCAGCATTTT. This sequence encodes CAWSLGLDSNQPQHF.

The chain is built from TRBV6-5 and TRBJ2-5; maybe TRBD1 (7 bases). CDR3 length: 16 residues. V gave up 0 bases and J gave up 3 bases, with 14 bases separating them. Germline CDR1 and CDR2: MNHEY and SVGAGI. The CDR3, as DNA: TGTGCCAGCAGTTACTCGACCGGCAGGGGGGAAGAGACCCAGTACTTC. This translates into CASSYSTGRGEETQYF.

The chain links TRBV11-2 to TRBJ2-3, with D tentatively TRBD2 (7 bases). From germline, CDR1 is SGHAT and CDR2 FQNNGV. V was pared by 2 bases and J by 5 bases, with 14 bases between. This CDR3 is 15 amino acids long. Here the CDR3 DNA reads TGTGCCAGCAGCTTAAAGGGGGGGCGCGGAGATACGCAGTATTTT. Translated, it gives CASSLKGGRGDTQYF.

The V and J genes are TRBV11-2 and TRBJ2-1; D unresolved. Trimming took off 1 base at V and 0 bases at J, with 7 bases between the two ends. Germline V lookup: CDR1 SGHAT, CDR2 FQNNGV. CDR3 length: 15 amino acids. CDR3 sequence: CASSLAESSYNEQFF. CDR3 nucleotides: TGTGCCAGCAGCTTAGCGGAGAGCTCCTACAATGAGCAGTTCTTC.

The CDR3 bases are TGTGCCAGCAGTGAATATACAGGGGGCACTGAAGCTTTCTTT. It yields the protein CASSEYTGGTEAFF. V is TRBV25-1 and J is TRBJ1-1; the match to TRBD1 covers 8 bases. CDR1 and CDR2 (germline): MGHDK, SYGVNS. This CDR3 spans 14 amino acids. The junction had 1 base not matched to a gene; V was cut back by 0 bases and J by 4 bases.

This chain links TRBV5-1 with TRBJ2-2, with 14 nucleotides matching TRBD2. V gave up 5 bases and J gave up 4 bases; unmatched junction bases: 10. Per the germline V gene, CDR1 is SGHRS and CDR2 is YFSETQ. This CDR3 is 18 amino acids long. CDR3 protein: CASRAGTSGSDGTGELFF. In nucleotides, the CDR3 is TGCGCCAGCAGGGCCGGGACTAGCGGGAGCGACGGCACCGGGGAGCTGTTTTTT.

The CDR3: CASSLSGTGMLEPQHF. For the CDR3, the DNA is TGTGCCAGCAGTTTGTCCGGGACAGGGATGTTGGAGCCCCAGCATTTT. The chain couples TRBV27 to TRBJ1-5, with TRBD1 identical over 9 bases. CDR1 and CDR2 from the germline V gene are MNHEY and SMNVEV (reference sequence). The CDR3 totals 16 residues. With 3 bases clipped from V and 8 bases from J, the junction kept 11 bases outside the gene matches.

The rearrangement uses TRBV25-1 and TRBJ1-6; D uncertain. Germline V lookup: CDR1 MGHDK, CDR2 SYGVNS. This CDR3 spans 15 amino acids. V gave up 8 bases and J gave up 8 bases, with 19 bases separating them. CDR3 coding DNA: TGTGCCAGCCGTGCTTTCGGACGGGAATATTCACCCCTCCACTTT. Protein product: CASRAFGREYSPLHF.

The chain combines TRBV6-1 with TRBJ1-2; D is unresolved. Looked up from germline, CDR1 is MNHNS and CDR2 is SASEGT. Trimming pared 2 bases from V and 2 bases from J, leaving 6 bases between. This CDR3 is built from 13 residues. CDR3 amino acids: CASSETVNYGYTF. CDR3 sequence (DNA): TGTGCCAGCAGTGAAACAGTGAACTATGGCTACACCTTC.

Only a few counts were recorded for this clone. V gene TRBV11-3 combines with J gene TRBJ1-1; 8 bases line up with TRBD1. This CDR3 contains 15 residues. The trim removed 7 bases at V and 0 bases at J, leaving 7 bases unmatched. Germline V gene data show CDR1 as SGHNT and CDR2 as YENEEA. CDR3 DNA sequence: TGTGCCAGCACCAGCGGACAGGGCATGAACACTGAAGCTTTCTTT. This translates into CASTSGQGMNTEAFF.

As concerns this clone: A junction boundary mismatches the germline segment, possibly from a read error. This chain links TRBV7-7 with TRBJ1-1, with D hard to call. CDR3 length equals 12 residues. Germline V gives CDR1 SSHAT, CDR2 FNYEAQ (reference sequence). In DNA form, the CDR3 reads TGTGCTAGCAGCCTAAGAGACACTGAAGCTTTCTTT. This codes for CASSLRDTEAFF.

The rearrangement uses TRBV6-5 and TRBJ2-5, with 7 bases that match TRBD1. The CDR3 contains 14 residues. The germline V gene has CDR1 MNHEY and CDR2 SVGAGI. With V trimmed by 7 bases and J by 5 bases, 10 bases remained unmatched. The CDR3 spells CASNPPGGRETQYF. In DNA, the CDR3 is TGTGCCAGCAATCCCCCAGGGGGACGGGAGACCCAGTACTTC.

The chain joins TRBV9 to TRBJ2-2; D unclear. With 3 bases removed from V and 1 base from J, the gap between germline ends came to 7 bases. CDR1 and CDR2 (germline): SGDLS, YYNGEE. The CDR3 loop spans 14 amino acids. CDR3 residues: CASSALWNTGELFF. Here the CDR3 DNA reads TGTGCCAGCAGCGCCCTCTGGAACACCGGGGAGCTGTTTTTT.

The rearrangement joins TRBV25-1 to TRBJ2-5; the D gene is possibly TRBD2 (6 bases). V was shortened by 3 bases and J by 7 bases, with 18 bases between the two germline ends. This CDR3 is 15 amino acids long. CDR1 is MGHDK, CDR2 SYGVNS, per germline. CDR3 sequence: CASSDGSGNWGTQYF. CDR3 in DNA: TGTGCCAGCAGTGACGGGAGCGGAAATTGGGGGACCCAGTACTTC.

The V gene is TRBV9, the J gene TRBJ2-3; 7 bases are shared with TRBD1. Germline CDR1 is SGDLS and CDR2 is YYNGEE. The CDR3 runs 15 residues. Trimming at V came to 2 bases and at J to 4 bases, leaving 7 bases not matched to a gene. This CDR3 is CASSVAGTVPDTQYF. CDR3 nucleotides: TGTGCCAGCAGCGTCGCCGGGACAGTTCCAGATACGCAGTATTTT.

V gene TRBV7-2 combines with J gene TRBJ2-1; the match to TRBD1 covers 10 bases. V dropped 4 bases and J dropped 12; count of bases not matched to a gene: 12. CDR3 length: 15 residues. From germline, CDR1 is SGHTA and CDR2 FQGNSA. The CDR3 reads CASSWDRGPGVRQFF. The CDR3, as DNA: TGTGCCAGCAGCTGGGACAGGGGCCCCGGTGTCAGGCAGTTCTTC.

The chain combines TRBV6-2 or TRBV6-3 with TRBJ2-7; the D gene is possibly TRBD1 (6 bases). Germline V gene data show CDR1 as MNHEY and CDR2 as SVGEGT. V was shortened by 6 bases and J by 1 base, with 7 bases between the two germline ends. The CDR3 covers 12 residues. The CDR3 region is CASSGQSYEQYF. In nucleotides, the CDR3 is TGTGCCAGCAGCGGACAGTCCTACGAGCAGTACTTC.

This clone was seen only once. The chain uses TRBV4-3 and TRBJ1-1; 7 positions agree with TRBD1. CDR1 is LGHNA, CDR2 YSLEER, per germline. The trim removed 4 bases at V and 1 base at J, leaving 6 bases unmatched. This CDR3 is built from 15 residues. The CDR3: CASSLDRAGNTEAFF. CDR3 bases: TGCGCCAGCAGCCTTGACAGGGCCGGGAACACTGAAGCTTTCTTT.

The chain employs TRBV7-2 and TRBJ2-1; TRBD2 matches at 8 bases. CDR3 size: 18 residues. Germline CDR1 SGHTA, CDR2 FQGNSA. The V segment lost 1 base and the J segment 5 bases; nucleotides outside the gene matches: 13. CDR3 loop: CASSLDLHPGTSNNEQFF. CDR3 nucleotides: TGTGCCAGCAGCTTAGACCTTCACCCGGGGACTAGTAACAATGAGCAGTTCTTC.

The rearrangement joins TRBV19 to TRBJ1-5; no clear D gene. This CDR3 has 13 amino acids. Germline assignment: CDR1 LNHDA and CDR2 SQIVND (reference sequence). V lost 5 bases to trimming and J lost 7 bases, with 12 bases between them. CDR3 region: CASSPRMYQPQHF. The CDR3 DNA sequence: TGTGCCAGTAGTCCGCGGATGTACCAGCCCCAGCATTTT.

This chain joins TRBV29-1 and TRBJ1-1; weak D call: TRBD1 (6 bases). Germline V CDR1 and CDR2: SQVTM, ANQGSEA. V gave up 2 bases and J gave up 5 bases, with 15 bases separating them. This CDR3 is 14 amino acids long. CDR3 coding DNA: TGCAGCGTTGAACCTTCGCTCGACAGGACTGAAGCTTTCTTT. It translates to CSVEPSLDRTEAFF.

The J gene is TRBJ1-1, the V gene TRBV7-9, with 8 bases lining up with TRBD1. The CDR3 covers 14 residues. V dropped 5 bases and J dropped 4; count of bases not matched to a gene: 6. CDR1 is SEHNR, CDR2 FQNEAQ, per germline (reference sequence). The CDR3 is CASSLITGGTEAFF. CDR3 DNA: TGTGCCAGCAGCCTCATTACAGGGGGCACTGAAGCTTTCTTT.

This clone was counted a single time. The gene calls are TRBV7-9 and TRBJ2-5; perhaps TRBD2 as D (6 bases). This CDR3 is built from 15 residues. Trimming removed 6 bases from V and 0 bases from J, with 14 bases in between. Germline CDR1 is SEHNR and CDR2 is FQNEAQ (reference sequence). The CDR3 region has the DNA TGTGCCAGCAGTCGGGGGTCCTGGTACCAAGAGACCCAGTACTTC. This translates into CASSRGSWYQETQYF.

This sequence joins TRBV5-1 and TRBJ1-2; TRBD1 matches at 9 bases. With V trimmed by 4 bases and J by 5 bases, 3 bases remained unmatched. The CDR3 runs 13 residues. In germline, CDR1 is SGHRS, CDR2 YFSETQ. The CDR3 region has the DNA TGCGCCAGCAGCACCGGGACAGGGTATGGCTACACCTTC. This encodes CASSTGTGYGYTF.

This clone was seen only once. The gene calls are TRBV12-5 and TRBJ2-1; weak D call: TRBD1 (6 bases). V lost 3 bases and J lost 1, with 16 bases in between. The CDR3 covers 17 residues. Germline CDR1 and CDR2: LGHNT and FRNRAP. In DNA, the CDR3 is TGTGCTAGTGGTTTCAGGGTTACAGGGAGTTCCTACAATGAGCAGTTCTTC. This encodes CASGFRVTGSSYNEQFF. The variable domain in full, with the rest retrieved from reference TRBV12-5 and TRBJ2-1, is DARVTQTPRHKVTEMGQEVTMRCQPILGHNTVFWYRQTMMQGLELLAYFRNRAPLDDSGMPKDRFSAEMPDATLATLKIQPSEPRDSAVYFCASGFRVTGSSYNEQFFGPGTRLTVL.

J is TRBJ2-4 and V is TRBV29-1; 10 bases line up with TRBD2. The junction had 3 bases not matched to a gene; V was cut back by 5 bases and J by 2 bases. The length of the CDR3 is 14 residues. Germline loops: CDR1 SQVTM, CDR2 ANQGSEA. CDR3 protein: CSVLAGDSKNIQYF. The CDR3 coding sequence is TGCAGCGTTCTAGCGGGAGATTCCAAAAACATTCAGTACTTC.

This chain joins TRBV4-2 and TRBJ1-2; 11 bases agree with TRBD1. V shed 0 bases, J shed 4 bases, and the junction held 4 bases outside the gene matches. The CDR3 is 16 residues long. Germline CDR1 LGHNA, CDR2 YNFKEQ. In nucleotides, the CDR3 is TGTGCCAGCAGCCAAGAAAGGGGGACAGGGGGCTATGGCTACACCTTC. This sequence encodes CASSQERGTGGYGYTF.